This TCR beta chain was identified in a study of STAT5B mutations in CD4+ large granular lymphocyte leukemia. Study observations and caveats: Compared with healthy controls (2/35), patient top clones favored TRBV06 (8/27).

As for this clone: Its antigen is currently unknown.

V was cut by 7 bases and J by 4 bases, with 8 bases left in between. Germline assignment: CDR1 SGHAT and CDR2 FQNNGV. CDR3 length: 11 residues. Clones were read by immunoSEQ multiplex PCR, and TCRdb kept only the in-frame ones, dropping some. The data contain 31,000 or so clones, 65% to 80% of them seen just once; the ten biggest clones take up approximately 2.3%. Sequenced material: CD4+ T cells from blood buffy coats. V usage is TRBV11-2 and J usage is TRBJ2-7; no clear D gene. The sequence was collected from a human donor in good health. DNA for the CDR3: TGTGCCAGCACCTTTTCTTACGAGCAGTACTTC. This translates into CASTFSYEQYF.